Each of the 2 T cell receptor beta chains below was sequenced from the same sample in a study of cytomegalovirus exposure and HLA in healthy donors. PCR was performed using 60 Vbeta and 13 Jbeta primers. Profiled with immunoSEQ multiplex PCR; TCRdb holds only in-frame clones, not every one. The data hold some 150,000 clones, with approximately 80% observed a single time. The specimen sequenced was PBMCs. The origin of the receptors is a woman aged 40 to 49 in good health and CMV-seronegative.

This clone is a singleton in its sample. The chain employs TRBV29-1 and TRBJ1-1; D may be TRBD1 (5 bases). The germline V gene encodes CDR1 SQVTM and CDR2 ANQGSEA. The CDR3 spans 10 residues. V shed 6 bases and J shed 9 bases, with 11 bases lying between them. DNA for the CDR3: TGCAGCGTGATACAGGCCAAAGCTTTCTTT. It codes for CSVIQAKAFF.

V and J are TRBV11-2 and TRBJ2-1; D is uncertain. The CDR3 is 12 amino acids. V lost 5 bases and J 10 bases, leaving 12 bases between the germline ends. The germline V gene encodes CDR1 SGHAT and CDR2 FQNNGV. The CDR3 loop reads CASSAETREQFF. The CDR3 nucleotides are TGTGCCAGCAGCGCAGAGACAAGAGAGCAGTTCTTC.